This T cell receptor beta chain was recorded in a study of blood T cell repertoires in COVID-19. Study-level information: From the United States, Italy and Spain came samples of acute and convalescent COVID-19. In each case, the material was cDNA or gDNA derived from T cells, B-cell-depleted T cells, or PBMCs.

Authors' analysis steps: Amplifying reference gene primers gave estimates of nucleated cell counts. Here immunoSEQ multiplex PCR was the method, and the copy in TCRdb shows in-frame clones only, minus some. The DNA gave D and trimming, while V, J and clone size come from that table. The table includes about 98,000 clones, about 85% detected once. The CDR3 is 16 residues long. V was clipped by 1 base and J by 2 bases; unmatched bases: 5. Germline V CDR1 and CDR2: SGHDT, YYEEEE. The sequence came from a man in his 70s with acute or convalescent COVID-19. This chain links TRBV5-6 with TRBJ1-2, with 10 bases that match TRBD1. The sequenced material came from peripheral blood. The CDR3 sequence is CASSLRLGQGNYGYTF. As DNA, the CDR3 is TGTGCCAGCAGCTTGCGCCTGGGACAGGGGAACTATGGCTACACCTTC.